This T cell receptor beta chain was observed in a study of blood T cell repertoires in COVID-19. Study in general: COVID-19 samples, acute and convalescent, were from the United States, Italy and Spain.

Produced via immunoSEQ multiplex PCR; TCRdb's table is partial and in-frame only. Of 95,000 to 130,000 clones in the sample, 90% were seen once. Germline V gene lookup returns CDR1 LGHNA and CDR2 YSLEER. The CDR3 sequence is 16 residues long. With 1 base clipped from V and 1 base from J, the junction kept 0 bases outside the gene matches. The sequencing sample was made of peripheral blood. This chain links TRBV4-3 with TRBJ2-6; TRBD2 matches at 8 bases. The TCR was taken from a human donor with active COVID-19. The donor label of this sample is uncertain. CDR3 in DNA: TGCGCCAGCAGCCAAGGCGGGGGGTCTGGGGCCAACGTCCTGACTTTC. Amino acids: CASSQGGGSGANVLTF.